This T cell receptor (beta chain) was found in a study of T cell responses to AZD1222 COVID-19 vaccine. Overall study findings and caveats: White British people made up most donors, females outnumbered males, and clonal diversity was possibly underestimated. Among those given AZD1222, only 6 or 7 were seropositive at baseline. Repertoire sampling was restricted to post-peak T cell response timepoints. Recipients of two AZD1222 doses showed rising Spike-specific TCR breadth and depth.

Repertoires were generated with immunoSEQ multiplex PCR, while TCRdb's copy carries only in-frame clones and drops some. This sample carries more than 85,000 clones, about 94% of them seen once, and the ten largest clones take 2.9%. The V gene's germline CDR1 is GTSNPN and CDR2 SVGIG (reference sequence). The length of the CDR3 is 13 residues. V gave up 2 bases and J gave up 1 base, with 8 bases separating them. Remarks on this clone: Its antigen is unknown.

The input for sequencing was peripheral blood, taken 28 days after the second AZD1222 dose. This chain joins TRBV30 and TRBJ1-1; D is unclear. This receptor was identified in an adult who received the AZD1222 COVID-19 vaccine. This CDR3 is CAWSKTGNTEAFF. CDR3 sequence (DNA): TGTGCCTGGAGTAAAACGGGGAACACTGAAGCTTTCTTT.